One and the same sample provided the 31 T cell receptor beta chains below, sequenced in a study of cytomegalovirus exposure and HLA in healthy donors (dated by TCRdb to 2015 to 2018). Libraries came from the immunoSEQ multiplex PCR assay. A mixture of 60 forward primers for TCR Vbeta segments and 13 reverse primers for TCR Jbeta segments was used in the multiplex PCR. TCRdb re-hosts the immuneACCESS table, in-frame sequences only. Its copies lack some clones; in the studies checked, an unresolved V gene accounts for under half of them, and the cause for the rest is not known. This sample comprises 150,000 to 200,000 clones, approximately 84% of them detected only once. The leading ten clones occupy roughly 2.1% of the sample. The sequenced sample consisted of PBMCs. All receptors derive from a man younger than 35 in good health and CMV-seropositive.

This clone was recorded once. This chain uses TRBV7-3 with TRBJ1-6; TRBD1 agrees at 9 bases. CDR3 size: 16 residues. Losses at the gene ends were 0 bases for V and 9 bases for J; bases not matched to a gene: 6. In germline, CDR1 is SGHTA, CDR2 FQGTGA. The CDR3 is CASSLTSRQGGSPLHF. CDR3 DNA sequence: TGTGCCAGCAGCTTAACGTCTCGACAGGGGGGTTCACCCCTCCACTTT.

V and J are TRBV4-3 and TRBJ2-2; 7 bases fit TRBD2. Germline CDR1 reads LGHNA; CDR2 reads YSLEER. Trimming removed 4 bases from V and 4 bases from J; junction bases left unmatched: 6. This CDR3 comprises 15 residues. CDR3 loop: CASSREGASTGELFF. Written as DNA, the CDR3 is TGCGCCAGCAGCCGGGAGGGCGCGAGCACCGGGGAGCTGTTTTTT.

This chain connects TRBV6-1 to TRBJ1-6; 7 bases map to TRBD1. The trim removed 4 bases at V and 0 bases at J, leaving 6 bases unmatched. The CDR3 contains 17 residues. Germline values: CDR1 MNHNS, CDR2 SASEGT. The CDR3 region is CASSGSGQSSYNSPLHF. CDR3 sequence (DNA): TGTGCCAGCAGTGGATCGGGACAGAGCTCCTATAATTCACCCCTCCACTTT.

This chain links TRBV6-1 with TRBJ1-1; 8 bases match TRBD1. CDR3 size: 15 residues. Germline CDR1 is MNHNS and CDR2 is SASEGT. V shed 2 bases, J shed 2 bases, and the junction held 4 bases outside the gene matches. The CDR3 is CASSEQGALNTEAFF. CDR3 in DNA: TGTGCCAGCAGTGAACAGGGGGCCCTTAACACTGAAGCTTTCTTT.

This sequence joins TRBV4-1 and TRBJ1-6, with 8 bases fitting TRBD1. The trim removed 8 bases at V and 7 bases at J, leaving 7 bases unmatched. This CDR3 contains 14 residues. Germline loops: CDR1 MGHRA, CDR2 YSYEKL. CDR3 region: CASGQGSPNSPLHF. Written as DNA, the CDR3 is TGCGCCAGCGGACAGGGAAGTCCGAATTCACCCCTCCACTTT.

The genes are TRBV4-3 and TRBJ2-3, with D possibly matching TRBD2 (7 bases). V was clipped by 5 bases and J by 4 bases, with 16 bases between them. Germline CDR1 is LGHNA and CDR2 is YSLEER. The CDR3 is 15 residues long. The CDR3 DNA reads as TGCGCCAGCAGCTCCTGGGGGGGCCAGTCAGATACGCAGTATTTT. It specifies CASSSWGGQSDTQYF.

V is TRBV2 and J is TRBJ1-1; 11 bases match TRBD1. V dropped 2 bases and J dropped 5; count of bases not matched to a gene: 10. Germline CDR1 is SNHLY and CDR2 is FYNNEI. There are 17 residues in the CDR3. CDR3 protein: CASSESTGTGGRTEAFF. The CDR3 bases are TGTGCCAGCAGTGAAAGTACCGGGACAGGGGGAAGAACTGAAGCTTTCTTT.

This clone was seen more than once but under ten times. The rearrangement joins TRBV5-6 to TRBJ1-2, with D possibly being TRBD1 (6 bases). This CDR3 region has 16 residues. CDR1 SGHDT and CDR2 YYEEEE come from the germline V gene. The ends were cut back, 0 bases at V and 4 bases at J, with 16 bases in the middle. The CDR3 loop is CASSLDRVPYGYGYTF. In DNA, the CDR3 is TGTGCCAGCAGCTTGGACAGGGTCCCTTACGGCTATGGCTACACCTTC.

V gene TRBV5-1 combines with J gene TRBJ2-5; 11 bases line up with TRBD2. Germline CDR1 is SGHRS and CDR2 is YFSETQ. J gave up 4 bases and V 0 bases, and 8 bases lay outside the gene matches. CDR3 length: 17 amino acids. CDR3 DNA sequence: TGCGCCAGCAGCTTGGGGGCTTCTAGCGGGGGGACAGAGACCCAGTACTTC. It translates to CASSLGASSGGTETQYF.

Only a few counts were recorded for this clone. The CDR3, as DNA: TGTGCCAGCAGTTACTCGATTGGGAGGGATCTCGGCTACACCTTC. Protein product: CASSYSIGRDLGYTF. The chain combines TRBV6-5 with TRBJ1-2; D remains ambiguous. The germline V gene encodes CDR1 MNHEY and CDR2 SVGAGI. CDR3 length equals 15 residues. Trimming shortened V by 0 bases and J by 8 bases, and 16 bases separated the two germline ends.

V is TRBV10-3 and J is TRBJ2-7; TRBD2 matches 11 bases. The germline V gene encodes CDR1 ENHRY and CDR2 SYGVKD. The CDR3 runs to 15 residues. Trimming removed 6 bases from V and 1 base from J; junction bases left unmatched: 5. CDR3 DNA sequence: TGTGCCATCAGAGCTAGCGGGGGGTCTTCCTACGAGCAGTACTTC. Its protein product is CAIRASGGSSYEQYF.

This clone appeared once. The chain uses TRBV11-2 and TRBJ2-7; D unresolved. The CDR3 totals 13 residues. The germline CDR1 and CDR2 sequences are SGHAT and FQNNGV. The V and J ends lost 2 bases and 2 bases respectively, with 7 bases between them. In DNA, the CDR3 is TGTGCCAGCAGCTTAAGAACTACCTACGAGCAGTACTTC. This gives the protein CASSLRTTYEQYF.

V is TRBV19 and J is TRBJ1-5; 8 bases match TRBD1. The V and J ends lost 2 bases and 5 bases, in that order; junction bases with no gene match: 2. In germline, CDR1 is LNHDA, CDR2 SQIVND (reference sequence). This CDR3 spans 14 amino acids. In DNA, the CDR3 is TGTGCCAGTAGTATACAGGGGGCTGATCAGCCCCAGCATTTT. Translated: CASSIQGADQPQHF.

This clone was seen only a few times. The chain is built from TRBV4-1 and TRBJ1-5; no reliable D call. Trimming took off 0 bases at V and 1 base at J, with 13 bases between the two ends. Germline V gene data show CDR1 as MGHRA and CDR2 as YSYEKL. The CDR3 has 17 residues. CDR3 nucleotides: TGCGCCAGCAGCCAAGATCTTTCGTCACAGAGCAATCAGCCCCAGCATTTT. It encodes CASSQDLSSQSNQPQHF.

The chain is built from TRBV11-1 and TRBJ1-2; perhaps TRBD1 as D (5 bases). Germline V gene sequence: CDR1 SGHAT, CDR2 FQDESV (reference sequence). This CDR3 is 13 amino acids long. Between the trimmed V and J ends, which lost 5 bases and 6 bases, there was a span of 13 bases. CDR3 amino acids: CASSPQGSDGYTF. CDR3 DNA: TGTGCCAGCAGCCCCCAGGGATCGGATGGCTACACCTTC.

The CDR3 DNA sequence: TGTGCCAGCAGCCTGACAGGGGTGCCCTACACCTTC. Translated: CASSLTGVPYTF. The gene calls are TRBV7-8 and TRBJ1-2, with 8 bases lining up with TRBD1. V was pared by 5 bases and J by 10 bases, with 6 bases of the junction left unmatched. The CDR3 is 12 residues long. Germline V lookup: CDR1 SGHVS, CDR2 FQNEAQ.

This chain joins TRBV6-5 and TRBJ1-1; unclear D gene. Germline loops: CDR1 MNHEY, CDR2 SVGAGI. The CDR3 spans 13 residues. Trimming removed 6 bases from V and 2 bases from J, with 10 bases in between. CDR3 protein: CASRETVNTEAFF. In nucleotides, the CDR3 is TGTGCCAGCAGGGAAACAGTTAACACTGAAGCTTTCTTT.

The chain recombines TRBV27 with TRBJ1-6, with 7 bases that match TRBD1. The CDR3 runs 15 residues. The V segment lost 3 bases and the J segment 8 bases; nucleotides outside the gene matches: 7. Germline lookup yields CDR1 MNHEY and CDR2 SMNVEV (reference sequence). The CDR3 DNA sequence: TGTGCCAGCAGTTTGGGCTGGGACAGTTATTCACCCCTCCACTTT. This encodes CASSLGWDSYSPLHF.

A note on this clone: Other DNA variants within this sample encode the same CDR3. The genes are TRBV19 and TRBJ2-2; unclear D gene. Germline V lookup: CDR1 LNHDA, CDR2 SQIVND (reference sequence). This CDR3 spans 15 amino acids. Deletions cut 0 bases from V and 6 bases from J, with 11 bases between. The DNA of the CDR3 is TGTGCCAGTAGTATAGATCGTACCGCGGCCGGGGAGCTGTTTTTT. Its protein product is CASSIDRTAAGELFF.

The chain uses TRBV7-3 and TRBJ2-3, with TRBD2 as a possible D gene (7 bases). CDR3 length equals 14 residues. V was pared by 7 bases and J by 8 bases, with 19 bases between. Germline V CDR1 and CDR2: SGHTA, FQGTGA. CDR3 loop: CASMVGGPGGTQYF. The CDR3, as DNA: TGTGCCAGCATGGTCGGGGGGCCGGGGGGTACGCAGTATTTT.

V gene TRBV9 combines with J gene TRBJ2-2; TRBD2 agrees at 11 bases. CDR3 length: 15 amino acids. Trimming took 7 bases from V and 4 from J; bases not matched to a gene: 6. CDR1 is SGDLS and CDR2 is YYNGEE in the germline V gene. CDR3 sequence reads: CASSLAGGPTGELFF. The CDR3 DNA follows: TGTGCCAGCTCCCTAGCGGGGGGACCCACCGGGGAGCTGTTTTTT.

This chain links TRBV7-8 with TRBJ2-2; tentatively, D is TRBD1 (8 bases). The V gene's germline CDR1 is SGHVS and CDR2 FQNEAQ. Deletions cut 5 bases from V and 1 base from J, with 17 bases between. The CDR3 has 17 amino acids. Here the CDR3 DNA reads TGTGCCAGCAGCCTATGGGGGGGGACAGGGAACACCGGGGAGCTGTTTTTT. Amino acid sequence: CASSLWGGTGNTGELFF.

CDR3 sequence reads: CASSFRDSNSPLHF. DNA for the CDR3: TGTGCCAGCAGCTTCCGGGACAGTAATTCACCCCTCCACTTT. The V gene is TRBV13, the J gene TRBJ1-6; 7 bases fit TRBD1. This CDR3 is 14 amino acids long. V trimming: 3 bases; J trimming: 6 bases; junction bases outside the gene matches: 2. Germline CDR1 reads PRHDT; CDR2 reads FYEKMQ (reference sequence).

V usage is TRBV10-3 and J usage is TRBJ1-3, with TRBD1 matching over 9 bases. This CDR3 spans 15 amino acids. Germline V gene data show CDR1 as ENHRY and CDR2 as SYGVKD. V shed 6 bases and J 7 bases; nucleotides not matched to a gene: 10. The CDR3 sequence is CAIRAPGQGQNTIYF. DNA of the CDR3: TGTGCCATCAGGGCGCCGGGACAGGGACAGAACACCATATATTTT.

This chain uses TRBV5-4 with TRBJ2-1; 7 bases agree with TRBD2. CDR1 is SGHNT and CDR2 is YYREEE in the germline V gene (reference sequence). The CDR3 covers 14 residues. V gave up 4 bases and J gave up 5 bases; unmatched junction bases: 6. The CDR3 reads CASSRSGANNEQFF. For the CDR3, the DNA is TGTGCCAGCAGCAGGAGCGGGGCCAACAATGAGCAGTTCTTC.

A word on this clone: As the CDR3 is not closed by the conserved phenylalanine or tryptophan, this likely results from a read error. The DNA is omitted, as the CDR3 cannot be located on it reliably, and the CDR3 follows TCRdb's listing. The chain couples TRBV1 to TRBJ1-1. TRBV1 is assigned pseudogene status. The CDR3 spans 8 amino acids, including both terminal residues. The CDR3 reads CTSSQDRG.

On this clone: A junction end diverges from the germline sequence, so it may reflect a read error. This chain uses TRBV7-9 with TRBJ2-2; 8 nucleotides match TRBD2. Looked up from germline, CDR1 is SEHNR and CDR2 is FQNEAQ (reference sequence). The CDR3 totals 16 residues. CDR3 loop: CSSSLSSRGDTGELFF. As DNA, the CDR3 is TGTTCCAGCAGCTTAAGTTCGCGGGGGGACACCGGGGAGCTGTTTTTT. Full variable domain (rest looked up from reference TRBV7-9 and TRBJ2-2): DTGVSQNPRHKITKRGQNVTFRCDPISEHNRLYWYRQTLGQGPEFLTYFQNEAQLEKSRLLSDRFSAERPKGSFSTLEIQRTEQGDSAMYLCSSSLSSRGDTGELFFGEGSRLTVL.

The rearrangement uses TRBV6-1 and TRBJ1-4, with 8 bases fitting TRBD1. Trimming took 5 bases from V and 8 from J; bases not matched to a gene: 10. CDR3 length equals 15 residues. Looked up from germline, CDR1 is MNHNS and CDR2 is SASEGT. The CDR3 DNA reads TGTGCCAGCAGTAGATCACAGGGGGTTGGGGAAAAACTGTTTTTT. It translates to CASSRSQGVGEKLFF.

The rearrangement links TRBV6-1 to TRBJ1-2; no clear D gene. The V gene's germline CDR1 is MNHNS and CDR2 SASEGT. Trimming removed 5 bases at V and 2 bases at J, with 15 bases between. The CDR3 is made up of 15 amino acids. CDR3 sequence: CASSQGLSPNYGYTF. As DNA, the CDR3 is TGTGCCAGCAGTCAAGGACTCAGCCCCAACTATGGCTACACCTTC.

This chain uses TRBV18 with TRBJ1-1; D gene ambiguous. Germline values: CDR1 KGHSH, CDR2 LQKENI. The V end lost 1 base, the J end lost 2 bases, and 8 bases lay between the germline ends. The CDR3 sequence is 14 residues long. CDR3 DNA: TGTGCCAGCTCACCACGGGAGGGCAACACTGAAGCTTTCTTT. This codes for CASSPREGNTEAFF. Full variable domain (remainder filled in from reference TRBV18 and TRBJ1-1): NAGVMQNPRHLVRRRGQEARLRCSPMKGHSHVYWYRQLPEEGLKFMVYLQKENIIDESGMPKERFSAEFPKEGPSILRIQQVVRGDSAAYFCASSPREGNTEAFFGQGTRLTVV.

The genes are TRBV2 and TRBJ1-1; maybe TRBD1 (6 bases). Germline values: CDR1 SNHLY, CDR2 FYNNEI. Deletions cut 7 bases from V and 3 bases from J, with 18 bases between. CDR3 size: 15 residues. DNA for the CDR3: TGTGCCAGCACCCCCGGGGGGGCTTACCACACTGAAGCTTTCTTT. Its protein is CASTPGGAYHTEAFF.